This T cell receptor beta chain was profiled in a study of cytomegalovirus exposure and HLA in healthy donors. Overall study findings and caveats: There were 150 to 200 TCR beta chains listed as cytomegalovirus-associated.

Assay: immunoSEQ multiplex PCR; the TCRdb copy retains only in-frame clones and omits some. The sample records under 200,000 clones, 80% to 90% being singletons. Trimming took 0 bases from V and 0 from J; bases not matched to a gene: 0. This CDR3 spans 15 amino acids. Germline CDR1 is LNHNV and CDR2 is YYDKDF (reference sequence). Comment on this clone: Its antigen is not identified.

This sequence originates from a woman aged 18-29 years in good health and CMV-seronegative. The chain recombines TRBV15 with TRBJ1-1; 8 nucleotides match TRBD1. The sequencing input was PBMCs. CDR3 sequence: CATSREGQVNTEAFF. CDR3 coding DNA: TGTGCCACCAGCAGAGAGGGACAGGTGAACACTGAAGCTTTCTTT.